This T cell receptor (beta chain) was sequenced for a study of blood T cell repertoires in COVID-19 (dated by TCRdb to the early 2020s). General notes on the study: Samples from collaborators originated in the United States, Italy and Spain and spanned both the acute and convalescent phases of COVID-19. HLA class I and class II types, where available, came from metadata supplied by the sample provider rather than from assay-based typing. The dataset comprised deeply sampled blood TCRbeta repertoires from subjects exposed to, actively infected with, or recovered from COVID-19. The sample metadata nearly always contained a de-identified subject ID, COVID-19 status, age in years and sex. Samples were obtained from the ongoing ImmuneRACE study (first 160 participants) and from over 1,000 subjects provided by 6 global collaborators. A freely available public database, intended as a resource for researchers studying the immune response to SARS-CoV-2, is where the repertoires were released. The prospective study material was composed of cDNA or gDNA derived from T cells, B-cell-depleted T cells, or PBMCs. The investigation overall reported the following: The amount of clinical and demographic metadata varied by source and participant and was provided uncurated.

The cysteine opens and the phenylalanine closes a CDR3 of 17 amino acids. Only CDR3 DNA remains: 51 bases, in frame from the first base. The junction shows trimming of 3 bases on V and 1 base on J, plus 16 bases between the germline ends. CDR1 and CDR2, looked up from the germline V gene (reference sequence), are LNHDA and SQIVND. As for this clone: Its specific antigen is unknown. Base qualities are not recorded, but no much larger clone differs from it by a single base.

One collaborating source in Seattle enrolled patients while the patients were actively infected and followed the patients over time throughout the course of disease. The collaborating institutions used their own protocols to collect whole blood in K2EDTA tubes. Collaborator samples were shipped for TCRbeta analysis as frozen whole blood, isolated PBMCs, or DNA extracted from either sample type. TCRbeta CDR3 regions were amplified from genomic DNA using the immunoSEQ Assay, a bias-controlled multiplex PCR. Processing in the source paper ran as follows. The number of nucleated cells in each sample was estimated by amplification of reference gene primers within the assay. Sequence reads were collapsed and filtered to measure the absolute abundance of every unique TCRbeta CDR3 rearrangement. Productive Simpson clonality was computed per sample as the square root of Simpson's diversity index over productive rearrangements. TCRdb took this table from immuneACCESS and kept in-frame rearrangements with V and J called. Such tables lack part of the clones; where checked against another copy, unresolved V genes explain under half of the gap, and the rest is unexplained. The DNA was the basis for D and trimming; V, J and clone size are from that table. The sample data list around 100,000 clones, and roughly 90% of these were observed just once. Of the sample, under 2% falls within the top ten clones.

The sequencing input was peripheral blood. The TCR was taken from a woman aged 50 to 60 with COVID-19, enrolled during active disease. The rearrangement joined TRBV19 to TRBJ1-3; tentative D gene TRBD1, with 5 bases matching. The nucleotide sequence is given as TGTGCCAGTAGTATTCCCGCGCGACACAGGTCTGGAAACACCATATATTTT. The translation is CASSIPARHRSGNTIYF.